The 4 T cell receptor beta chains below were found in one sample sequenced in a study of T cells in Graves' hyperthyroidism and ophthalmopathy. RNA transcripts gave rise to amplified TCR beta CDR3 regions. The HTBI set primed first-round TCR CDR3 RT-PCR. TCRdb called the multiplex PCR reads again in MiXCR, with one record for every CDR3 protein. The sample shows just under 750,000 distinct CDR3 sequences, 35% of them seen only once. The source material was blood. Receptor source: a woman aged 40 to 50 with Graves' hyperthyroidism.

A few counts support this clonotype. The rearrangement links TRBV20-1 to TRBJ1-4; 8 positions agree with TRBD1. Trimming cost V 0 bases and J 7 bases; bases outside gene matches: 7. This CDR3 is 15 amino acids long. Germline-derived CDR1 and CDR2 are DFQATT and SNEGSKA (reference sequence). This CDR3 reads CSARDTQGASEKLFF. The CDR3 DNA sequence: TGCAGTGCTAGAGATACCCAGGGGGCGTCTGAAAAACTGTTTTTT.

The chain couples TRBV7-9 to TRBJ2-7, with D hard to call. Trimming stripped 1 base from V and 7 bases from J, with 17 bases between. The CDR3 is made up of 15 amino acids. CDR1 is SEHNR, CDR2 FQNEAQ, per germline (reference sequence). The chain's CDR3 is CASSLGSIVGNEQYF. The CDR3 DNA follows: TGTGCCAGCAGCTTAGGGTCGATAGTTGGCAATGAGCAGTACTTC.

This clonotype has just a few counts. The chain recombines TRBV2 with TRBJ1-3; no reliable D call. Germline V gene lookup returns CDR1 SNHLY and CDR2 FYNNEI. V was pared by 6 bases and J by 4 bases, with 19 bases between. The CDR3 has 16 residues. CDR3 in amino acids: CASSLGRPSLGNTIYF. The CDR3 DNA reads TGTGCCAGCAGCCTCGGACGGCCGAGCCTCGGAAACACCATATATTTT.

This chain links TRBV15 with TRBJ1-2; a weak D match, TRBD1 (5 bases). Germline CDR1 and CDR2: LNHNV and YYDKDF (reference sequence). The CDR3 has 14 amino acids. Trimming pared 3 bases from V and 4 bases from J, leaving 12 bases between. The CDR3 here is CATSSPDGTYGYTF. The CDR3 coding sequence is TGTGCCACCAGCAGTCCGGACGGGACCTATGGCTACACCTTC.